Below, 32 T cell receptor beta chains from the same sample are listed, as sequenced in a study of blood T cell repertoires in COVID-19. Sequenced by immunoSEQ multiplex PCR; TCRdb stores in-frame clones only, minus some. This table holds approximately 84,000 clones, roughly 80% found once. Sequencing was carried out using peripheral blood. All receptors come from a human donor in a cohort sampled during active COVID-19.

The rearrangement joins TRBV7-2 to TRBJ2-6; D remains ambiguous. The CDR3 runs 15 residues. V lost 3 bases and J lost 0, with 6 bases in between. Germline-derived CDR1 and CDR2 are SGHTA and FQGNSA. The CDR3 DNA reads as TGTGCCAGCAGCTTTACAGTCTCTGGGGCCAACGTCCTGACTTTC. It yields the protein CASSFTVSGANVLTF.

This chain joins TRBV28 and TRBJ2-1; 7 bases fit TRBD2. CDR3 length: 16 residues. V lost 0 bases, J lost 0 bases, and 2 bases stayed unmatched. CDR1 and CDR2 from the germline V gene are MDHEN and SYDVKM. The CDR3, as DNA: TGTGCCAGCAGTTTATGGGGCGGGAGCTCCTACAATGAGCAGTTCTTC. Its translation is CASSLWGGSSYNEQFF.

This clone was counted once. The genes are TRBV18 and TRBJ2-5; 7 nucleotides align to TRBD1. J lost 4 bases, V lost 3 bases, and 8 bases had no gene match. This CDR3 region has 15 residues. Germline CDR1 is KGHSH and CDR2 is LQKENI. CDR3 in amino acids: CASSPPTGVRETQYF. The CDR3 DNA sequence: TGTGCCAGCTCACCGCCCACAGGGGTCCGAGAGACCCAGTACTTC.

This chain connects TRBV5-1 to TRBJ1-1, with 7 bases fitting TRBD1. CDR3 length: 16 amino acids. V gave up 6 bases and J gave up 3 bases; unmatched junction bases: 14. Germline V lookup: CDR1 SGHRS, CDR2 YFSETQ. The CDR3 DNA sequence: TGCGCCAGCACCAACCCCATGCAGGGGGGTTACACTGAAGCTTTCTTT. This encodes CASTNPMQGGYTEAFF.

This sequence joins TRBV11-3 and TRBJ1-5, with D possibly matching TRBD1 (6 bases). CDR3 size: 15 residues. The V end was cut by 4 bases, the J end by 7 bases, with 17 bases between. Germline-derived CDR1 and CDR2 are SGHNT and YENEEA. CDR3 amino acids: CASSYNRDPYQPQHF. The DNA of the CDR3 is TGTGCCAGCAGCTATAACAGGGACCCTTACCAGCCCCAGCATTTT.

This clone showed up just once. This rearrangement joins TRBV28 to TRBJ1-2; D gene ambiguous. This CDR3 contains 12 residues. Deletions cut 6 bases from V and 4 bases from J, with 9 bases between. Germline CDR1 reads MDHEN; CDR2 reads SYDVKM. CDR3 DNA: TGTGCCAGCAGGGATGGAGGCTATGGCTACACCTTC. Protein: CASRDGGYGYTF.

CDR3 region: CASSSSWTSEETQYF. CDR3 DNA: TGTGCCAGCAGCTCGTCTTGGACTAGCGAAGAGACCCAGTACTTC. V usage is TRBV11-2 and J usage is TRBJ2-5; 9 positions match TRBD2. There are 15 residues in the CDR3. The V gene's germline CDR1 is SGHAT and CDR2 FQNNGV. With V trimmed by 4 bases and J by 3 bases, 6 bases remained unmatched.

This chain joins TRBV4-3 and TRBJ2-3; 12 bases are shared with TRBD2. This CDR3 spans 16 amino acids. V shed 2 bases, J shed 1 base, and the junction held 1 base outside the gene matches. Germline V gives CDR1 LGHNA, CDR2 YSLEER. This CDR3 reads CASSQRTSGGTDTQYF. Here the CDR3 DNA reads TGCGCCAGCAGCCAACGGACTAGCGGGGGCACAGATACGCAGTATTTT.

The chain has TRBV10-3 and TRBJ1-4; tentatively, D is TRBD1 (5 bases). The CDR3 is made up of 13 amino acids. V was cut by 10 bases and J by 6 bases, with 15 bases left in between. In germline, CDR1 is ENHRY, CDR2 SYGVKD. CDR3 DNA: TGTGCCACCCAACGAACCAGGGATGAAAAACTGTTTTTT. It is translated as CATQRTRDEKLFF.

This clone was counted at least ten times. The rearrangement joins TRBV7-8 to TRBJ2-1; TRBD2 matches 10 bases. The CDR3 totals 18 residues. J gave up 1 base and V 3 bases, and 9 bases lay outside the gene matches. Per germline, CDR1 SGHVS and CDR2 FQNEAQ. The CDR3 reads CASSFQRTSGSSYNEQFF. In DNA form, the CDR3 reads TGTGCCAGCAGCTTTCAAAGGACTAGCGGATCATCCTACAATGAGCAGTTCTTC.

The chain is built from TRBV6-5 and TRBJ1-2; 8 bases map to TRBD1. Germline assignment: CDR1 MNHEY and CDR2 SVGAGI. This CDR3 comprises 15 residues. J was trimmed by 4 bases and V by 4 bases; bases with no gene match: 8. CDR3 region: CASSLDRAEGYGYTF. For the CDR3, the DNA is TGTGCCAGCAGTTTGGACAGGGCGGAGGGCTATGGCTACACCTTC.

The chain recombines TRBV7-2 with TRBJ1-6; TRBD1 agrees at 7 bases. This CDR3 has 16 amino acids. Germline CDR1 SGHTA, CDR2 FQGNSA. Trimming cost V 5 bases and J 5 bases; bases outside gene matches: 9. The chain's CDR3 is CASSNNRDSHNSPLHF. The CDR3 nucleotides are TGTGCCAGCAGCAACAATCGGGACAGTCATAATTCACCCCTCCACTTT.

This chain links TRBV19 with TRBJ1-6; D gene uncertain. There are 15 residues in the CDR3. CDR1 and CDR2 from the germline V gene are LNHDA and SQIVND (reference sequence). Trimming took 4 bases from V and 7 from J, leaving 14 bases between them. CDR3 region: CASSTMGGRNSPLHF. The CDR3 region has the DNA TGTGCCAGTAGTACCATGGGAGGGAGGAATTCACCCCTCCACTTT.

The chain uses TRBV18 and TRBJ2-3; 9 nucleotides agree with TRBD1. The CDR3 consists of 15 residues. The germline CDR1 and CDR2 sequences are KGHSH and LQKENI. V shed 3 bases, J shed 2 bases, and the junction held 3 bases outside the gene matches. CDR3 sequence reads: CASSPGQGTTDTQYF. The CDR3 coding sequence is TGTGCCAGCTCACCGGGACAGGGTACCACAGATACGCAGTATTTT.

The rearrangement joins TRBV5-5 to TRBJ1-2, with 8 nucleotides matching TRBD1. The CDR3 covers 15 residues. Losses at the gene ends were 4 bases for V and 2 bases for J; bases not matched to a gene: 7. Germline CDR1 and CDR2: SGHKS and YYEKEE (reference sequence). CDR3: CASSSTGTGNYGYTF. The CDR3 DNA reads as TGTGCCAGCAGCAGTACCGGGACAGGAAACTATGGCTACACCTTC.

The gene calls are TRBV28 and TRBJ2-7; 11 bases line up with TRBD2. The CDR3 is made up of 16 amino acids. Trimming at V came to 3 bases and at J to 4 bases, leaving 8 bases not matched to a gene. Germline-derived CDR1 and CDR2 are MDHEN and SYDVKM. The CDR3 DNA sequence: TGTGCCAGCAGTTTCCCTAGCGGGAGGTCCATTTACGAGCAGTACTTC. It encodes CASSFPSGRSIYEQYF.

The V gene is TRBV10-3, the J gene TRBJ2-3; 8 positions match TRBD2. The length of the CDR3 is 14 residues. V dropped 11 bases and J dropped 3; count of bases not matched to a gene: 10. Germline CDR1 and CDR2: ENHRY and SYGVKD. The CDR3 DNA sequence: TGTGCCGCGAGGAGGGGCGGGGGGACAGATACGCAGTATTTT. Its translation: CAARRGGGTDTQYF.

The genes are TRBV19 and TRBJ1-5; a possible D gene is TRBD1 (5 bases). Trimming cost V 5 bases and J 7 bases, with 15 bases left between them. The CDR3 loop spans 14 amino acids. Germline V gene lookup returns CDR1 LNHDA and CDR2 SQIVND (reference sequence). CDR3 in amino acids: CASSVSGGTQPQHF. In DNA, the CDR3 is TGTGCCAGTAGTGTCTCGGGGGGAACCCAGCCCCAGCATTTT.

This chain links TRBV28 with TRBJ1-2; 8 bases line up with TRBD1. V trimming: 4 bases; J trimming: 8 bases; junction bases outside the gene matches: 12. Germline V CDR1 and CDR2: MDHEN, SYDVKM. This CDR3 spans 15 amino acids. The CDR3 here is CASSSPGGAHRGYTF. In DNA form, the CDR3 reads TGTGCCAGCAGTTCACCAGGGGGCGCGCACCGCGGCTACACCTTC.

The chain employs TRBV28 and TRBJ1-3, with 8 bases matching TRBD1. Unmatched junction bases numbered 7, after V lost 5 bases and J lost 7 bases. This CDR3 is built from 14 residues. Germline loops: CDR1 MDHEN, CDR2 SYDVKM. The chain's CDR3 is CASSGQGLGNTIYF. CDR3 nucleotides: TGTGCCAGCAGTGGACAGGGTTTGGGTAACACCATATATTTT.

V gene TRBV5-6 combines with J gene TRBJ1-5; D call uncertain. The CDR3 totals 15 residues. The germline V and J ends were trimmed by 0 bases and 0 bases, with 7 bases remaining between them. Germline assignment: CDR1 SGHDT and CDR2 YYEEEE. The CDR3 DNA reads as TGTGCCAGCAGCTTGGGAACTTATAGCAATCAGCCCCAGCATTTT. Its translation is CASSLGTYSNQPQHF.

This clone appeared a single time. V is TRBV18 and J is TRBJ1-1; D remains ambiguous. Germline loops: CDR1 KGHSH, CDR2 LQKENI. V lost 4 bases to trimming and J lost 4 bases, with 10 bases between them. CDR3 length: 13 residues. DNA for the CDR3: TGTGCCAGCTCACTTGCCTGGAGCACTGAAGCTTTCTTT. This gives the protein CASSLAWSTEAFF.

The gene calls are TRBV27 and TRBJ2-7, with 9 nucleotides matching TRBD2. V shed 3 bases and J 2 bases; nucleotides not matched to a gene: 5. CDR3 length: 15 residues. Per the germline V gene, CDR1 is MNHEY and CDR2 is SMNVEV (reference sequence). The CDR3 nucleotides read TGTGCCAGCAGTTTCGTGGGCGGGGGGGCCTACGAGCAGTACTTC. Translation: CASSFVGGGAYEQYF.

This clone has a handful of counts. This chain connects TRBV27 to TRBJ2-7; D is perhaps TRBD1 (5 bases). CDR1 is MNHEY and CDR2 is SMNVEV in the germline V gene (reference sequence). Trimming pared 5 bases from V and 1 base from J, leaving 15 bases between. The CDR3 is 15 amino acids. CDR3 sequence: CASSPKPGPSYEQYF. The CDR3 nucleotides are TGTGCCAGCAGTCCCAAACCAGGGCCTTCCTACGAGCAGTACTTC.

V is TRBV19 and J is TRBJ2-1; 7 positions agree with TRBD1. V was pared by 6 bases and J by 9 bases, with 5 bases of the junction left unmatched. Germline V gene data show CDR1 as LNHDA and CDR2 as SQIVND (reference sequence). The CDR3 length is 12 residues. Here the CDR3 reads CASSSTGPEQFF. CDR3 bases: TGTGCCAGTAGCTCGACAGGGCCTGAGCAGTTCTTC.

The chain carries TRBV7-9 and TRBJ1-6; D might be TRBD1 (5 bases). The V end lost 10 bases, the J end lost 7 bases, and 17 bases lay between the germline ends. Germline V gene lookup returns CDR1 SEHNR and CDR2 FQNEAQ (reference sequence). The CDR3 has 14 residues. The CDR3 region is CATPPGGRNSPLHF. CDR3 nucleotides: TGTGCCACCCCTCCGGGGGGGAGGAATTCACCCCTCCACTTT.

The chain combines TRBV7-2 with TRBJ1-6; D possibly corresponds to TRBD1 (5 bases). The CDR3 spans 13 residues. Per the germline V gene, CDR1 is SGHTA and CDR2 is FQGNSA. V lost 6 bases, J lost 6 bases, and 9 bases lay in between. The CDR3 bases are TGTGCCAGCAGTCGGGACTCTAATTCACCCCTCCACTTT. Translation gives CASSRDSNSPLHF.

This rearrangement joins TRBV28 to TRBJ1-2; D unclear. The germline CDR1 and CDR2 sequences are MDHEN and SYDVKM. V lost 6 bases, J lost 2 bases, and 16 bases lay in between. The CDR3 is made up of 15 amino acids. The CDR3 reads CASRRPGVRNYGYTF. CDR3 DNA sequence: TGTGCCAGCAGACGACCCGGGGTGAGAAACTATGGCTACACCTTC.

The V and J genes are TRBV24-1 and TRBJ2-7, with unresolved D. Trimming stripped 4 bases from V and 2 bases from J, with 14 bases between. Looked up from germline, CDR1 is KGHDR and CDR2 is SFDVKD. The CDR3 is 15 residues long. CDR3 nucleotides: TGTGCCACCAGTGACAAGAAGCTTCCCCCCTACGAGCAGTACTTC. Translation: CATSDKKLPPYEQYF.

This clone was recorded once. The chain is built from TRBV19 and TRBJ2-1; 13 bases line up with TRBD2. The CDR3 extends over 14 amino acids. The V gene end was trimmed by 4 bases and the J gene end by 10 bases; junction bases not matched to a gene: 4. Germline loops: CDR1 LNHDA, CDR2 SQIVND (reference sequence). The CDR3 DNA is TGTGCCAGTAGTACGTCGACTAGCGGGAGGGAGCAGTTCTTC. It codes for CASSTSTSGREQFF.

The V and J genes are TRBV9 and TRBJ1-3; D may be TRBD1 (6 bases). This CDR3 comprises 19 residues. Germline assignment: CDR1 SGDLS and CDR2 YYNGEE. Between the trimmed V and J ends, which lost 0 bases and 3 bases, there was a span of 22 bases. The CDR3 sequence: CASSVDRLGAGVDGNTIYF. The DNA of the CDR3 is TGTGCCAGCAGCGTAGATAGATTGGGGGCAGGGGTGGATGGAAACACCATATATTTT.

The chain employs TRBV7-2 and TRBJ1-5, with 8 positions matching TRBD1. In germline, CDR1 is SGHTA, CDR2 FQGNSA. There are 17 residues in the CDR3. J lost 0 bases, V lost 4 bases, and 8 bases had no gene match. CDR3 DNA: TGTGCCAGCAGCTCGGGACAGGCTTTAAATAGCAATCAGCCCCAGCATTTT. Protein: CASSSGQALNSNQPQHF.